The 23 T cell receptor beta chains below were found in one sample sequenced in a study of T cell changes during pregnancy in multiple sclerosis. The table came from immunoSEQ multiplex PCR; TCRdb's copy has only in-frame clones and leaves some out. The sample shows about 42,000 clones, less than 90% of them seen only once. The starting material was CD4+ T cells from peripheral blood mononuclear cells, obtained in the second trimester of pregnancy. The receptors originated from a female donor with multiple sclerosis, enrolled in a pregnancy study.

In the case of this clone: At the DNA level, this CDR3 is encoded by other sequences in the same sample as well. V is TRBV6-5 and J is TRBJ2-3; the match to TRBD1 covers 7 bases. V shed 5 bases, J shed 0 bases, and the junction held 2 bases outside the gene matches. Germline V gives CDR1 MNHEY, CDR2 SVGAGI. The CDR3 extends over 14 amino acids. The CDR3 reads CASSRTGSTDTQYF. The DNA for the CDR3 is TGTGCCAGCAGTCGGACAGGAAGCACAGATACGCAGTATTTT.

The CDR3 bases are TGTGCCAGCTCACTTGGACAGGGGGCGCTTAGTAATCAGCCCCAGCATTTT. This translates into CASSLGQGALSNQPQHF. The V and J genes are TRBV18 and TRBJ1-5; 11 nucleotides line up with TRBD1. Germline V gene data show CDR1 as KGHSH and CDR2 as LQKENI. This CDR3 is 17 amino acids long. V dropped 4 bases and J dropped 4; count of bases not matched to a gene: 9.

This chain connects TRBV5-1 to TRBJ2-1; 8 nucleotides match TRBD2. CDR1 is SGHRS and CDR2 is YFSETQ in the germline V gene. The trim removed 4 bases at V and 2 bases at J, leaving 5 bases unmatched. The CDR3 contains 15 residues. CDR3 nucleotide sequence: TGCGCCAGCAGCGGTAGCGGGACCACCTACAATGAGCAGTTCTTC. The encoded protein is CASSGSGTTYNEQFF.

CDR3 region: CASSPMRDFNTGELFF. The CDR3 nucleotides read TGTGCCAGCTCACCAATGCGGGATTTCAACACCGGGGAGCTGTTTTTT. J is TRBJ2-2 and V is TRBV18; the D gene is possibly TRBD2 (6 bases). Germline V gives CDR1 KGHSH, CDR2 LQKENI. This CDR3 is built from 16 residues. Trimming took 2 bases from V and 2 from J, leaving 12 bases between them.

This chain uses TRBV2 with TRBJ1-5, with D tentatively TRBD1 (6 bases). The CDR3 runs to 14 residues. Germline V lookup: CDR1 SNHLY, CDR2 FYNNEI. Trimming took off 4 bases at V and 0 bases at J, with 7 bases between the two ends. The CDR3 protein is CASSAGVSNQPQHF. CDR3 sequence (DNA): TGTGCCAGCAGTGCAGGGGTTAGCAATCAGCCCCAGCATTTT. Combining the CDR3 with reference TRBV2 and TRBJ1-5 gives the whole variable domain EPEVTQTPSHQVTQMGQEVILRCVPISNHLYFYWYRQILGQKVEFLVSFYNNEISEKSEIFDDQFSVERPDGSNFTLKIRSTKLEDSAMYFCASSAGVSNQPQHFGDGTRLSIL.

The rearrangement links TRBV5-1 to TRBJ2-7, with 9 bases identical to TRBD2. CDR1 and CDR2 (germline): SGHRS, YFSETQ. Trimming cost V 2 bases and J 6 bases; bases outside gene matches: 6. This CDR3 comprises 14 residues. The CDR3 DNA is TGCGCCAGCAGCTTAGGAGCGGGAGGTCGCGAGCAGTACTTC. Translation gives CASSLGAGGREQYF. Full variable domain (remainder filled in from reference TRBV5-1 and TRBJ2-7): KAGVTQTPRYLIKTRGQQVTLSCSPISGHRSVSWYQQTPGQGLQFLFEYFSETQRNKGNFPGRFSGRQFSNSRSEMNVSTLELGDSALYLCASSLGAGGREQYFGPGTRLTVT.

V gene TRBV9 combines with J gene TRBJ1-2; a possible D gene is TRBD1 (6 bases). Looked up from germline, CDR1 is SGDLS and CDR2 is YYNGEE. This CDR3 region has 13 residues. V was cut by 0 bases and J by 4 bases, with 7 bases left in between. The CDR3 nucleotides are TGTGCCAGCAGCGTAGAGGACAGCTATGGCTACACCTTC. Its protein is CASSVEDSYGYTF.

This chain joins TRBV5-1 and TRBJ1-2, with 8 bases aligning to TRBD1. The CDR3 is 15 amino acids. Germline CDR1 is SGHRS and CDR2 is YFSETQ. With V trimmed by 0 bases and J by 7 bases, 8 bases remained unmatched. Here the CDR3 DNA reads TGCGCCAGCAGCTTGGGGAGAACAGGGGGAAGTGGCTACACCTTC. It yields the protein CASSLGRTGGSGYTF.

This clone was seen a few times. The chain uses TRBV29-1 and TRBJ1-1; a possible D gene is TRBD1 (6 bases). Germline-derived CDR1 and CDR2 are SQVTM and ANQGSEA. This CDR3 region has 11 residues. CDR3 in DNA: TGCAGTTATCCCTCTGGGACAAGGGCTTTCTTT. Translation: CSYPSGTRAFF.

The V and J genes are TRBV5-8 and TRBJ2-3; tentative D call: TRBD1 (6 bases). CDR1 and CDR2 from the germline V gene are SGHTS and YDEGEE. V was clipped by 0 bases and J by 6 bases, with 11 bases between them. This CDR3 region has 14 residues. The CDR3 loop reads CASSLEGVWDTQYF. The DNA for the CDR3 is TGTGCCAGCAGCTTGGAGGGGGTTTGGGATACGCAGTATTTT.

The V call is TRBV28, the J call TRBJ2-1, with 8 nucleotides matching TRBD1. Per germline, CDR1 MDHEN and CDR2 SYDVKM. V lost 5 bases, J lost 2 bases, and 2 bases stayed unmatched. The CDR3 is made up of 14 amino acids. For the CDR3, the DNA is TGTGCCAGCAGTCCGGGACAGGCCTACAATGAGCAGTTCTTC. It yields the protein CASSPGQAYNEQFF.

V is TRBV5-5 and J is TRBJ1-2; 7 bases map to TRBD1. CDR1 is SGHKS and CDR2 is YYEKEE in the germline V gene (reference sequence). The J segment lost 5 bases and the V segment lost 4 bases, leaving 5 bases of the junction unmatched. CDR3 length equals 13 residues. CDR3 region: CASSLDRPYGYTF. As DNA, the CDR3 is TGTGCCAGCAGCCTGGACAGGCCATATGGCTACACCTTC. Looking up the rest from reference TRBV5-5 and TRBJ1-2 gives the full variable domain: DAGVTQSPTHLIKTRGQQVTLRCSPISGHKSVSWYQQVLGQGPQFIFQYYEKEERGRGNFPDRFSARQFPNYSSELNVNALLLGDSALYLCASSLDRPYGYTFGSGTRLTVV.

This rearrangement joins TRBV4-3 to TRBJ2-7; perhaps TRBD1 as D (5 bases). Germline CDR1 LGHNA, CDR2 YSLEER. The CDR3 is made up of 14 amino acids. Trimming cost V 2 bases and J 2 bases, with 10 bases left between them. CDR3 DNA: TGCGCCAGCAGCCAACGCACAGGTACCTACGAGCAGTACTTC. Translating it yields CASSQRTGTYEQYF.

V usage is TRBV27 and J usage is TRBJ2-2; TRBD2 matches at 12 bases. The junction had 3 bases not matched to a gene; V was cut back by 5 bases and J by 5 bases. Germline V gene sequence: CDR1 MNHEY, CDR2 SMNVEV (reference sequence). The CDR3 loop spans 15 amino acids. DNA of the CDR3: TGTGCCAGCAGTATCCTAGCGGGAGGGACCGGGGAGCTGTTTTTT. Translation: CASSILAGGTGELFF.

This chain links TRBV7-9 with TRBJ1-5; a weak D match, TRBD1 (5 bases). CDR1 is SEHNR and CDR2 is FQNEAQ in the germline V gene (reference sequence). Trimming took off 5 bases at V and 2 bases at J, with 16 bases between the two ends. CDR3 length equals 16 residues. The CDR3 DNA follows: TGTGCCAGCAGCCCCGGGGAGGGGTTGGGCAATCAGCCCCAGCATTTT. Translated, it gives CASSPGEGLGNQPQHF.

The V gene is TRBV7-3, the J gene TRBJ2-1, with D tentatively TRBD2 (5 bases). Trimming took off 2 bases at V and 0 bases at J, with 11 bases between the two ends. In germline, CDR1 is SGHTA, CDR2 FQGTGA. The CDR3 contains 16 residues. The CDR3 region has the DNA TGTGCCAGCAGCTTATGGAGCGGAAGCTCCTACAATGAGCAGTTCTTC. It yields the protein CASSLWSGSSYNEQFF.

This clone showed up just once. The gene calls are TRBV5-4 and TRBJ2-3, with 14 bases aligning to TRBD2. V lost 3 bases to trimming and J lost 5 bases; unmatched junction nucleotides: 5. This CDR3 is 16 amino acids long. Germline V CDR1 and CDR2: SGHNT, YYREEE (reference sequence). CDR3 DNA: TGTGCCAGCAGCTCTCCGGGACTAGCGGGAGTAGATACGCAGTATTTT. Protein sequence: CASSSPGLAGVDTQYF. The entire variable domain, with the rest obtained from reference TRBV5-4 and TRBJ2-3, is as follows: ETGVTQSPTHLIKTRGQQVTLRCSSQSGHNTVSWYQQALGQGPQFIFQYYREEENGRGNFPPRFSGLQFPNYSSELNVNALELDDSALYLCASSSPGLAGVDTQYFGPGTRLTVL.

The V gene is TRBV5-4, the J gene TRBJ2-5; TRBD2 aligns across 16 bases. Looked up from germline, CDR1 is SGHNT and CDR2 is YYREEE (reference sequence). V was clipped by 5 bases and J by 5 bases; unmatched bases: 9. The CDR3 covers 17 residues. The CDR3 loop reads CASRHGTSGRAGETQYF. CDR3 DNA sequence: TGTGCCAGCAGGCACGGGACTAGCGGGAGGGCGGGGGAGACCCAGTACTTC.

This chain joins TRBV10-3 and TRBJ2-1, with TRBD2 matching 13 bases. CDR1 and CDR2 (germline): ENHRY, SYGVKD. V trimming: 2 bases; J trimming: 2 bases; junction bases outside the gene matches: 9. This CDR3 comprises 19 residues. CDR3 sequence (DNA): TGTGCCATCAGTGAGCCCGGACTAGCGGGAGAACGCCCCTACAATGAGCAGTTCTTC. It codes for CAISEPGLAGERPYNEQFF.

The chain combines TRBV14 with TRBJ2-2; TRBD2 matches 7 bases. CDR1 and CDR2 (germline): SGHDN, FVKESK. The CDR3 extends over 16 amino acids. V dropped 4 bases and J dropped 1; count of bases not matched to a gene: 6. The CDR3 reads CASSLHREVNTGELFF. The CDR3 DNA sequence: TGTGCCAGCAGCCTACACCGGGAGGTGAACACCGGGGAGCTGTTTTTT.

The V gene is TRBV12-5, the J gene TRBJ2-1; D remains unclear. Germline loops: CDR1 LGHNT, CDR2 FRNRAP. The V end lost 6 bases, the J end lost 4 bases, and 10 bases lay between the germline ends. The CDR3 has 13 amino acids. The DNA for the CDR3 is TGTGCTAGTGGCATGGGCCCATACAATGAGCAGTTCTTC. Translating gives CASGMGPYNEQFF.

The rearrangement uses TRBV7-2 and TRBJ2-3; 7 bases are shared with TRBD2. Germline assignment: CDR1 SGHTA and CDR2 FQGNSA. After removal of 1 base from V and 0 bases from J, the junction contained 13 bases not matched to a gene. This CDR3 contains 19 residues. The CDR3: CASSLVPLADFFSTDTQYF. CDR3 nucleotide sequence: TGTGCCAGCAGCTTAGTTCCCCTAGCGGACTTCTTTAGCACAGATACGCAGTATTTT.

V is TRBV27 and J is TRBJ2-1; TRBD2 matches at 12 bases. The germline CDR1 and CDR2 sequences are MNHEY and SMNVEV (reference sequence). V lost 4 bases to trimming and J lost 3 bases; unmatched junction nucleotides: 1. The CDR3 extends over 15 amino acids. The CDR3, as DNA: TGTGCCAGCAGTTCGACTAGCGGGGGCTACAATGAGCAGTTCTTC. Its translation is CASSSTSGGYNEQFF.